These 24 T cell receptor beta chains came from one sample sequenced in a study of T cells in Graves' hyperthyroidism and ophthalmopathy. Authors of the study amplified TCR beta CDR3 regions from RNA transcripts. First-round RT-PCR targeting the TCR CDR3 was performed with the HTBI primer set. TCRdb ran MiXCR on the multiplex PCR reads and lists one entry per CDR3 protein. The profile shows around 400,000 distinct CDR3 sequences, about 15% of them singletons. Specimen: blood. The receptor set was obtained from a young woman with Graves' hyperthyroidism that later progressed to Graves' ophthalmopathy.

This sequence joins TRBV19 and TRBJ2-1, with D perhaps TRBD1 (7 bases). Germline CDR1 LNHDA, CDR2 SQIVND (reference sequence). V dropped 4 bases and J dropped 7 bases, with 17 bases sitting between them. This CDR3 has 15 residues. CDR3 sequence reads: CASSTMTGRMNEQFF. The CDR3 nucleotides are TGTGCCAGTAGTACTATGACAGGGAGGATGAATGAGCAGTTCTTC.

This clonotype was counted at least ten times. The CDR3 loop reads CASSEGEETQYF. DNA of the CDR3: TGTGCCAGCAGTGAAGGCGAAGAGACCCAGTACTTC. This chain connects TRBV2 to TRBJ2-5; the D is unclear. The CDR3 runs to 12 residues. From germline, CDR1 is SNHLY and CDR2 FYNNEI. Trimming removed 1 base at V and 3 bases at J, with 3 bases between. Supplemented by reference TRBV2 and TRBJ2-5, the full variable domain reads EPEVTQTPSHQVTQMGQEVILRCVPISNHLYFYWYRQILGQKVEFLVSFYNNEISEKSEIFDDQFSVERPDGSNFTLKIRSTKLEDSAMYFCASSEGEETQYFGPGTRLLVL.

This chain joins TRBV5-1 and TRBJ2-3; D unresolved. This CDR3 has 14 amino acids. Germline CDR1 and CDR2: SGHRS and YFSETQ. V was shortened by 0 bases and J by 5 bases, with 10 bases between the two germline ends. This CDR3 is CASSLAHFKDTQYF. CDR3 sequence (DNA): TGCGCCAGCAGCTTGGCCCACTTTAAAGATACGCAGTATTTT.

This clonotype was counted between two and nine times. The genes are TRBV20-1 and TRBJ2-5, with 7 bases aligning to TRBD2. V shed 8 bases and J 5 bases; nucleotides not matched to a gene: 17. There are 15 residues in the CDR3. Germline lookup yields CDR1 DFQATT and CDR2 SNEGSKA (reference sequence). The CDR3 is CSTTRGAGEVETQYF. The CDR3 DNA follows: TGCAGTACGACCCGGGGTGCGGGAGAGGTCGAGACCCAGTACTTC.

With respect to this clonotype: With a much larger clone just one base away, this may be a read error. The V and J genes are TRBV12-3 or TRBV12-4 and TRBJ1-4; 8 nucleotides line up with TRBD1. J was trimmed by 0 bases and V by 5 bases; bases with no gene match: 5. The CDR3 is 16 amino acids. CDR3 protein: CASSPVQGATNEKLFF. CDR3 in DNA: TGTGCCAGCAGTCCCGTACAGGGGGCAACTAATGAAAAACTGTTTTTT.

This clonotype was counted at least ten times. The rearrangement uses TRBV27 and TRBJ1-4; D is ambiguous. CDR1 is MNHEY, CDR2 SMNVEV, per germline (reference sequence). Trimming removed 8 bases at V and 3 bases at J, with 16 bases between. The CDR3 is 15 amino acids. CDR3 bases: TGTGCCAGCCTACCGAGGTTCTCAGCTAATGAAAAACTGTTTTTT. This sequence encodes CASLPRFSANEKLFF.

The chain employs TRBV27 and TRBJ1-6; D is ambiguous. Trimming removed 3 bases from V and 6 bases from J, with 12 bases in between. CDR3 length: 15 amino acids. Germline values: CDR1 MNHEY, CDR2 SMNVEV (reference sequence). Written as DNA, the CDR3 is TGTGCCAGCAGTTTTTGGAGGGAGACTAATTCACCCCTCCACTTT. Protein product: CASSFWRETNSPLHF.

This sequence joins TRBV20-1 and TRBJ2-7; TRBD2 agrees at 7 bases. Per germline, CDR1 DFQATT and CDR2 SNEGSKA (reference sequence). The CDR3 spans 13 residues. J lost 2 bases, V lost 0 bases, and 1 base had no gene match. The CDR3 reads CSARELAPYEQYF. The CDR3 nucleotides read TGCAGTGCTAGAGAACTAGCGCCCTACGAGCAGTACTTC.

With respect to this clonotype: A much larger clone differs from this one at a single base, so this may be a read error. DNA for the CDR3: TGTGCCTGGAGTTTGGGGATGGAGACCCGGTACTTC. Translating it yields CAWSLGMETRYF. This chain uses TRBV30 with TRBJ2-5; no clear D gene. Germline CDR1 and CDR2: GTSNPN and SVGIG (reference sequence). There are 12 residues in the CDR3.

This clonotype appeared a few times. The J gene is TRBJ2-1, the V gene TRBV14; possibly TRBD2 for D (5 bases). The CDR3 is 15 amino acids. V was cut by 3 bases and J by 2 bases, with 11 bases left in between. The germline V gene encodes CDR1 SGHDN and CDR2 FVKESK. This chain's CDR3 is CASSHSAAPYNEQFF. The DNA for the CDR3 is TGTGCCAGCAGCCATTCAGCGGCCCCCTACAATGAGCAGTTCTTC.

There are many counts of this clonotype. The rearrangement joins TRBV2 to TRBJ2-1; TRBD2 matches 7 bases. The CDR3 runs 16 residues. Germline V gene sequence: CDR1 SNHLY, CDR2 FYNNEI. V trimming: 6 bases; J trimming: 9 bases; junction bases outside the gene matches: 17. CDR3 nucleotide sequence: TGTGCCAGCAGAGGTGGGGTAGCGGGTAGTGTGGGTGAGCAGTTCTTC. Translation gives CASRGGVAGSVGEQFF.

The chain recombines TRBV7-9 with TRBJ1-1, with unresolved D. Germline V CDR1 and CDR2: SEHNR, FQNEAQ (reference sequence). This CDR3 is 13 amino acids long. Between the trimmed V and J ends, which lost 6 bases and 0 bases, there was a span of 8 bases. This chain's CDR3 is CASRGSMNTEAFF. CDR3 DNA sequence: TGTGCCAGCAGAGGAAGCATGAACACTGAAGCTTTCTTT.

This clonotype was observed a handful of times. V usage is TRBV10-3 and J usage is TRBJ2-2, with TRBD1 identical over 8 bases. Trimming removed 3 bases from V and 5 bases from J; junction bases left unmatched: 8. The CDR3 is made up of 16 amino acids. CDR1 is ENHRY, CDR2 SYGVKD, per germline. CDR3 DNA sequence: TGTGCCATCAGTGATCCGGACAGGGATCGGACCGGGGAGCTGTTTTTT. Its translation: CAISDPDRDRTGELFF.

This clonotype has ten or more counts. The V call is TRBV6-1, the J call TRBJ2-4, with D possibly TRBD1 on 5 matching bases. This CDR3 is built from 13 residues. V gave up 3 bases and J gave up 9 bases, with 12 bases separating them. Per germline, CDR1 MNHNS and CDR2 SASEGT. CDR3 nucleotides: TGTGCCAGCAGTGACGACTGGGGCACCATTCAGTACTTC. Translating gives CASSDDWGTIQYF.

V gene TRBV11-2 combines with J gene TRBJ2-1; D is ambiguous. This CDR3 comprises 12 residues. Looked up from germline, CDR1 is SGHAT and CDR2 is FQNNGV. The V and J ends lost 4 bases and 7 bases respectively, with 8 bases between them. The CDR3 sequence: CASSSSANEQFF. CDR3 DNA: TGTGCCAGCAGCTCTAGTGCAAATGAGCAGTTCTTC. Using reference TRBV11-2 and TRBJ2-1 for the parts outside the CDR3, the full variable domain is EAGVAQSPRYKIIEKRQSVAFWCNPISGHATLYWYQQILGQGPKLLIQFQNNGVVDDSQLPKDRFSAERLKGVDSTLKIQPAKLEDSAVYLCASSSSANEQFFGPGTRLTVL.

This rearrangement joins TRBV10-1 to TRBJ2-2; the D is unclear. This CDR3 has 12 residues. Germline V gene lookup returns CDR1 WNHNN and CDR2 SYGVQD (reference sequence). V was trimmed by 8 bases and J by 7 bases, leaving 11 bases between them. The CDR3 region is CASRSGYGELFF. The CDR3 DNA reads TGCGCCAGCCGCTCCGGGTACGGGGAGCTGTTTTTT.

Of note for this clonotype: This clone may be a read error of a much larger clone one base away. The V and J genes are TRBV11-2 and TRBJ2-7; 8 nucleotides match TRBD1. There are 16 residues in the CDR3. Germline CDR1 SGHAT, CDR2 FQNNGV. The V segment lost 4 bases and the J segment 5 bases; nucleotides outside the gene matches: 13. CDR3 amino acids: CASSSFPQGAVDEQYF. The CDR3, as DNA: TGTGCCAGCAGCTCTTTTCCGCAGGGGGCTGTCGACGAGCAGTACTTC.

This clonotype was observed at least ten times. The V call is TRBV11-2, the J call TRBJ1-2; D not resolved. Looked up from germline, CDR1 is SGHAT and CDR2 is FQNNGV. V lost 5 bases, J lost 2 bases, and 12 bases lay in between. CDR3 length: 14 residues. In DNA, the CDR3 is TGTGCCAGCAGCACCTACAGCGCCAACTATGGCTACACCTTC. As protein: CASSTYSANYGYTF.

There are many counts of this clonotype. The chain uses TRBV2 and TRBJ2-3, with 9 bases aligning to TRBD2. This CDR3 has 13 residues. Germline lookup yields CDR1 SNHLY and CDR2 FYNNEI. The CDR3 sequence: CADRTSATDTQYF. CDR3 in DNA: TGTGCGGATCGGACTAGCGCCACAGATACGCAGTATTTT. The variable domain in full, with the rest retrieved from reference TRBV2 and TRBJ2-3, is EPEVTQTPSHQVTQMGQEVILRCVPISNHLYFYWYRQILGQKVEFLVSFYNNEISEKSEIFDDQFSVERPDGSNFTLKIRSTKLEDSAMYFCADRTSATDTQYFGPGTRLTVL.

This clonotype has just a few counts. CDR3 in amino acids: CASSPDRLRDTQYF. CDR3 in DNA: TGTGCCAGCAGCCCGGACAGGTTGAGGGATACGCAGTATTTT. V and J are TRBV7-9 and TRBJ2-3; TRBD1 matches at 7 bases. Germline V gene sequence: CDR1 SEHNR, CDR2 FQNEAQ (reference sequence). J gave up 6 bases and V 5 bases, and 8 bases lay outside the gene matches. The CDR3 covers 14 residues.

This clonotype was observed many times. J is TRBJ2-5 and V is TRBV27; maybe TRBD2 (6 bases). CDR1 and CDR2 from the germline V gene are MNHEY and SMNVEV (reference sequence). CDR3 size: 14 residues. Trimming pared 3 bases from V and 7 bases from J, leaving 15 bases between. CDR3 loop: CASSFSGEWGTQYF. The CDR3 bases are TGTGCCAGCAGTTTCTCGGGGGAGTGGGGGACCCAGTACTTC.

Comments on this clonotype: Possible read error: a much larger clone is one base away. This CDR3 fails to terminate in the conserved phenylalanine or tryptophan, so it likely reflects a read error. This rearrangement joins TRBV28 to TRBJ1-2; TRBD1 matches 9 bases. Germline values: CDR1 MDHEN, CDR2 SYDVKM. V lost 6 bases and J lost 4; bases outside the gene matches: 6. This CDR3 comprises 14 residues. The CDR3 reads CASSLQGAGYGYTL. CDR3 sequence (DNA): TGTGCCAGCAGCCTACAGGGGGCAGGCTATGGCTACACCCTC.

The sample holds many counts of this clonotype. The chain joins TRBV27 to TRBJ2-5; D is perhaps TRBD2 (6 bases). The ends were cut back, 6 bases at V and 6 bases at J, with 20 bases in the middle. There are 15 residues in the CDR3. The germline V gene encodes CDR1 MNHEY and CDR2 SMNVEV (reference sequence). The CDR3 DNA sequence: TGTGCCAGCAGCCGGGGGTGGCAGGTTGTAAAGACCCAGTACTTC. Its protein product is CASSRGWQVVKTQYF.

This clonotype was observed a few times. The CDR3 loop is CASSVCEETQYF. CDR3 sequence (DNA): TGTGCCAGCAGTGTCTGCGAAGAGACCCAGTACTTC. The chain couples TRBV27 to TRBJ2-5; D remains ambiguous. The CDR3 totals 12 residues. Germline CDR1 is MNHEY and CDR2 is SMNVEV (reference sequence). V gave up 5 bases and J gave up 3 bases, with 7 bases separating them.